This T cell receptor beta chain was identified in a study of T cell repertoires in cytomegalovirus infection. Study at large: CMV epitopes that were recently identified and HLA-C-restricted were used alongside well-studied HLA-B-restricted ones.

General study findings and limits: HLA-C-restricted CMV-specific TCR beta clonotypes prevailed in the ex vivo response. Cumulative frequency (of public TCR beta family members) identified carriers of CMV plus the relevant HLA.

TCRdb independently ran MiXCR on the reads; one entry per CDR3 protein. In the table there are 450,000 to 550,000 distinct CDR3 sequences, about 44% of which are singletons. A note on this clonotype: Its antigen is currently unknown.

The clonotype comes from a human donor in good health (CMV status not recorded). Some clones in this sample may be carry-over from other donors' samples. The sample consisted of cultured PBMCs, taken from culture after CMV antigen stimulation.

In DNA form, the CDR3 reads TGTGCCAGCAGCGCGGTCGGGGGTAAAAGATTTGTCTACACCTTC. Encoded protein: CASSAVGGKRFVYTF. The rearrangement links TRBV11-2 to TRBJ1-2; D is possibly TRBD1 (5 bases). The V gene lost 5 bases and the J gene lost 10 bases, with 23 bases spanning the gap. CDR3 length: 15 amino acids. CDR1 SGHAT and CDR2 FQNNGV come from the germline V gene. Based on the CDR3 plus reference TRBV11-2 and TRBJ1-2, the full variable domain is EAGVAQSPRYKIIEKRQSVAFWCNPISGHATLYWYQQILGQGPKLLIQFQNNGVVDDSQLPKDRFSAERLKGVDSTLKIQPAKLEDSAVYLCASSAVGGKRFVYTFGSGTRLTVV.